The present T cell receptor (beta chain) was sequenced within a study of blood T cell repertoires in COVID-19. On the study more broadly: From the United States, Italy and Spain came samples of acute and convalescent COVID-19. Sources were T cells, B-cell-depleted T cells, or PBMCs; the material itself was cDNA or gDNA.

This CDR3 contains 14 residues. The germline CDR1 and CDR2 sequences are SGHTA and FQGNSA. Trimming removed 5 bases from V and 3 bases from J; junction bases left unmatched: 5. Original data processing: Scientists estimated how many nucleated cells there were by amplifying reference gene primers. Some clones are missing from TCRdb's copy, which holds only in-frame ones; the method was immunoSEQ multiplex PCR. V, J and clone size derive from that table, while D and trimming were established from the DNA sequence. The sample yields about 22,000 clones, more than 85% seen once. This TCR was sampled from a woman in her 70s with active COVID-19. The specimen sequenced was peripheral blood. The rearrangement links TRBV7-2 to TRBJ1-2; 8 positions agree with TRBD1. Here the CDR3 reads CASSLGQGHYGYTF. CDR3 sequence (DNA): TGTGCCAGCAGCCTAGGACAGGGTCACTATGGCTACACCTTC. Variable domain in full (rest from reference TRBV7-2 and TRBJ1-2): GAGVSQSPSNKVTEKGKDVELRCDPISGHTALYWYRQSLGQGLEFLIYFQGNSAPDKSGLPSDRFSAERTGGSVSTLTIQRTQQEDSAVYLCASSLGQGHYGYTFGSGTRLTVV.